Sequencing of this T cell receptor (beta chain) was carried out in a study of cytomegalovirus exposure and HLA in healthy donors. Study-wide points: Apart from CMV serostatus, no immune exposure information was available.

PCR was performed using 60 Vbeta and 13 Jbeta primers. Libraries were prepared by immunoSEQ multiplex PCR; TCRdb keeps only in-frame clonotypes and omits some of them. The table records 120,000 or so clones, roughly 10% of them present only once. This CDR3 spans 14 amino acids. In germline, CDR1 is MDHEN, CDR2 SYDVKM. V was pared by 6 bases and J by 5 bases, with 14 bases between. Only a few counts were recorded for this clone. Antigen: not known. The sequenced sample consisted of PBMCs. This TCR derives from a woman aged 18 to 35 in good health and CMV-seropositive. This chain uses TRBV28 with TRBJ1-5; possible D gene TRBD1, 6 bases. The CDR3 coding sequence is TGTGCCAGCAGCCCCGGACAGTTTTATCAGCCCCAGCATTTT. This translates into CASSPGQFYQPQHF.